This TCR beta chain was sequenced during a study of T-cell memory formation after mild COVID-19. As for the study in general: The TCR clusters were mostly specific to one donor. The study, taken as a whole, reports: There were some responding clones in pre-infection memory, which suggested that cross-reactive memory had joined.

The CDR3 is 14 residues long. V dropped 4 bases and J dropped 4 bases, with 11 bases sitting between them. CDR1 and CDR2 (germline): SGHTA, FQGNSA. This clonotype was seen at least ten times. Its target is not known. With constant-segment primers, 5'RACE yielded cDNA libraries of TCR alpha and TCR beta that carried sample barcodes and UMIs. MiXCR, run by TCRdb on the 5' RACE reads, gives a single entry per CDR3 protein. Among more than 300,000 distinct CDR3 sequences listed, approximately 15% were seen once. The chain couples TRBV7-2 to TRBJ1-5; maybe TRBD1 (6 bases). Specimen: PBMCs or a T cell subset sorted from them (not recorded which). The clonotype comes from a man in his late teens or twenties who had mild COVID-19 (a few samples of this study predate the infection). Cell type and time point are not known. Written as DNA, the CDR3 is TGTGCCAGCAGCTCCAGGGGATGGAATCAGCCCCAGCATTTT. It encodes CASSSRGWNQPQHF.